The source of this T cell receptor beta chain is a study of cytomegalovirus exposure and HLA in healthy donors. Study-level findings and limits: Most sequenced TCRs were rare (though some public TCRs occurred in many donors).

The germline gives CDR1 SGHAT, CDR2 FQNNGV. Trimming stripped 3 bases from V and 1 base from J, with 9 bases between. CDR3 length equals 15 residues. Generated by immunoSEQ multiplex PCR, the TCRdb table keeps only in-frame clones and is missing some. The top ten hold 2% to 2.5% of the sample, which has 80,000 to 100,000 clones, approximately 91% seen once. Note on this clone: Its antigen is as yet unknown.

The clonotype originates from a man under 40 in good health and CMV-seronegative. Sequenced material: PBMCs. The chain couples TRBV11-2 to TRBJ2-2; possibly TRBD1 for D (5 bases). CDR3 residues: CASSLAGQNTGELFF. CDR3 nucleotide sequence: TGTGCCAGCAGCTTGGCCGGACAGAACACCGGGGAGCTGTTTTTT.